This T cell receptor beta chain was profiled in a study of blood T cells in healthy people across ages. Findings and limits, study-wide: Age brought a roughly linear fall in TCR beta diversity measured per million T cells.

A note on this clonotype: Antigen unknown.

A J-beta primer mix and a sample-barcoded 5' primer were used in a second PCR of about 7 to 12 cycles. The template-switch adaptor, which had 12 random nucleotides, put a tag on each cDNA molecule. Per sample, CDR3-containing paired-end reads numbered at least 3 million. TCRdb used MiXCR to reprocess the 5' RACE reads, holding one entry per CDR3 protein. The profile shows over 600,000 distinct CDR3 sequences, around 21% of them singletons. The TCR originated in an older man in good health. The sample comprised blood.

The CDR3: CASSFSGGAWGYTF. The CDR3 DNA reads TGTGCCAGCAGTTTTTCAGGGGGCGCATGGGGCTACACCTTC. This chain connects TRBV28 to TRBJ1-2, with 8 bases fitting TRBD1. J lost 8 bases, V lost 3 bases, and 8 bases had no gene match. This CDR3 has 14 amino acids. Germline V gives CDR1 MDHEN, CDR2 SYDVKM.